The rows below give T cell receptor beta chains drawn from one sample of a study of radiotherapy plus CTLA-4 blockade in lung cancer. Sequencing used immunoSEQ multiplex PCR; TCRdb keeps in-frame clones, though not all of them. The sample lists about 110,000 clones; approximately 80% were seen once. Sequencing was performed on peripheral blood, taken from a patient treated with radiotherapy plus ipilimumab. The receptors were sampled from a human donor with non-small cell lung cancer that progressed on radiotherapy plus ipilimumab. Some clones in this sample may be carry-over from other donors' samples. CDR3s include the opening cysteine and the closing phenylalanine or tryptophan. Fields, in order: V gene, D gene, clone size, J gene, CDR3 DNA, CDR3 protein. D genes are given only for firm matches. Clone size appears in some rows only: once, few, many, or a class for an expanded clone.

>TRBV27|.|.|TRBJ1-1
TGTGCCCGCAGTTTGGGGCGGGGGGGGGACACTGAAGCTTTCTTT
CARSLGRGGDTEAFF
>TRBV6-1|.|.|TRBJ2-1
TGTGCCAGCAGTGAATGGCACAGTTATCAGGCGAATGAGCAGTTCTTC
CASSEWHSYQANEQFF
>TRBV30|.|.|TRBJ1-3
TGTGCCTGGAGTGTACTGGGAGCGGGCTCTGGAAACACCATATATTTT
CAWSVLGAGSGNTIYF
>TRBV4-2|TRBD2|.|TRBJ2-3
TGTGCCAGCAGCCACCCGGGACTAGGGACAGATACGCAGTATTTT
CASSHPGLGTDTQYF
>TRBV5-4|.|.|TRBJ2-2
TGTGCCAGCAGCCTCACTAGCTCGGCCGGGGAGCTGTTTTTT
CASSLTSSAGELFF
>TRBV7-9|.|.|TRBJ2-3
TGTGCCAGCAGCCGTCCGTCAGGGACAGATACGCAGTATTTT
CASSRPSGTDTQYF
>TRBV7-2|.|.|TRBJ1-5
TGTGCCAGCAGCTTCGCGGGGGATCAGCCCCAGCATTTT
CASSFAGDQPQHF
>TRBV6-5|TRBD2|.|TRBJ2-7
TGTGCCAGCAGGGGGGGGTGGCAGGCCCCTTACGAGCAGTACTTC
CASRGGWQAPYEQYF
>TRBV6-5|.|once|TRBJ1-4
TGTGCCAGCACCAATACGAATGAAAAACTGTTTTTT
CASTNTNEKLFF
>TRBV6-1|.|once|TRBJ1-2
TGTGCCAGCAGTACGGGGGGCCTGGACTATGGCTACACCTTC
CASSTGGLDYGYTF
>TRBV27|TRBD2|.|TRBJ2-3
TGTGCCAGCAGTTTGACTAGCCAGGGAACAGATACGCAGTATTTT
CASSLTSQGTDTQYF
>TRBV19|.|once|TRBJ1-4
TGTGCCAGTAGTATAGCTCGGGGGGCAAAAGAAAAACTGTTTTTT
CASSIARGAKEKLFF
>TRBV7-2|.|.|TRBJ2-3
TGTGCCAGCAGCTTAGTCGGCCGGGGCCTGGGTGGTGATACGCAGTATTTT
CASSLVGRGLGGDTQYF
>TRBV5-1|.|.|TRBJ2-1
TGCGCCAGCAGCCGAACGGAGGGTGCCTCGTACAATGAGCAGTTCTTC
CASSRTEGASYNEQFF
>TRBV27|TRBD1|.|TRBJ2-7
TGTGCCAGCAGTCCCTCGACAGGGCAACTCAACTACGAGCAGTACTTC
CASSPSTGQLNYEQYF
>TRBV5-6|TRBD1|.|TRBJ1-6
TGTGCCAGCAGCCCCCCAGGGGGCCGGAGCTCCTATAATTCACCCCTCCACTTT
CASSPPGGRSSYNSPLHF
>TRBV6-5|.|.|TRBJ2-1
TGTGCCAGCAGTTCTGGACAGACTCGCTCCTACAATGAGCAGTTCTTC
CASSSGQTRSYNEQFF
>TRBV7-2|.|.|TRBJ1-3
TGTGCCAGCAGCTTAGAAGGGCACCTTAGGAACACCATATATTTT
CASSLEGHLRNTIYF